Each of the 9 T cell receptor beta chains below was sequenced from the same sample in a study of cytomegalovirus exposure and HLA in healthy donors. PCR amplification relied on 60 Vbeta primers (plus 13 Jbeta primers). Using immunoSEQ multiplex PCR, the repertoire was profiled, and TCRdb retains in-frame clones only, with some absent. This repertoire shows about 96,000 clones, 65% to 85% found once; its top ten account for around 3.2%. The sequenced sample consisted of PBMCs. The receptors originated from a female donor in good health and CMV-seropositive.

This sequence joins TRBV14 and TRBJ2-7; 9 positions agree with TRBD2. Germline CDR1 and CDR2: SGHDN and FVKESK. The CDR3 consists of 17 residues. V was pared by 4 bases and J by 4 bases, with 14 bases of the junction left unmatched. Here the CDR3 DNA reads TGTGCCAGCAGCCCACTTTTTTTGTCTAGCGGGAAGTACGAGCAGTACTTC. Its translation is CASSPLFLSSGKYEQYF.

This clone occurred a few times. In DNA form, the CDR3 reads TGTGCCAGCAGTCATCCACAACTAGCGGGAGGTAGCTCTGGGGCCAACGTCCTGACTTTC. This sequence encodes CASSHPQLAGGSSGANVLTF. V and J are TRBV28 and TRBJ2-6, with 12 bases fitting TRBD2. The CDR3 consists of 20 residues. J lost 0 bases, V lost 5 bases, and 11 bases had no gene match. In germline, CDR1 is MDHEN, CDR2 SYDVKM. Combining the CDR3 with reference TRBV28 and TRBJ2-6 gives the whole variable domain DVKVTQSSRYLVKRTGEKVFLECVQDMDHENMFWYRQDPGLGLRLIYFSYDVKMKEKGDIPEGYSVSREKKERFSLILESASTNQTSMYLCASSHPQLAGGSSGANVLTFGAGSRLTVL.

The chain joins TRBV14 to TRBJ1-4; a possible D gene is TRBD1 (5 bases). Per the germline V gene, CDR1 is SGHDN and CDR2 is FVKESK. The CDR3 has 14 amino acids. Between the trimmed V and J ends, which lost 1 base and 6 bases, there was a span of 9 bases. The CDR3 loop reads CASSQGQNYEKLFF. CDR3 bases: TGTGCCAGCAGCCAAGGACAGAACTATGAAAAACTGTTTTTT. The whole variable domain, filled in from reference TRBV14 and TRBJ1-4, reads EAGVTQFPSHSVIEKGQTVTLRCDPISGHDNLYWYRRVMGKEIKFLLHFVKESKQDESGMPNNRFLAERTGGTYSTLKVQPAELEDSGVYFCASSQGQNYEKLFFGSGTQLSVL.

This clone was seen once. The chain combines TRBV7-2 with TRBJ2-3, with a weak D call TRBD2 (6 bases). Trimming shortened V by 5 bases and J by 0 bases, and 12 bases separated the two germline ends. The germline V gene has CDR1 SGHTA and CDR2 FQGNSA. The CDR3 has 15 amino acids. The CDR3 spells CASSPRGSSTDTQYF. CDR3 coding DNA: TGTGCCAGCAGCCCACGGGGGAGTAGCACAGATACGCAGTATTTT.

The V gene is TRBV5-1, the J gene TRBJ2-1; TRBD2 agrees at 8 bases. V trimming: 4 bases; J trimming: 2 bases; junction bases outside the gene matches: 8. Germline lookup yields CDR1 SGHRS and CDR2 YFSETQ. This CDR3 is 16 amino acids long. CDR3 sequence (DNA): TGCGCCAGCAGCCTAGGACTAGCCGGCGCCTACAATGAGCAGTTCTTC. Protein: CASSLGLAGAYNEQFF.

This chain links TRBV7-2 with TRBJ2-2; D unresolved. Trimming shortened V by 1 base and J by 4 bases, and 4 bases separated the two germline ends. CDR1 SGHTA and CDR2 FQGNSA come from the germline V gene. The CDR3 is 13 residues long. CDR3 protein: CASSLDFTGELFF. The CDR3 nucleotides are TGTGCCAGCAGCTTAGACTTCACCGGGGAGCTGTTTTTT.

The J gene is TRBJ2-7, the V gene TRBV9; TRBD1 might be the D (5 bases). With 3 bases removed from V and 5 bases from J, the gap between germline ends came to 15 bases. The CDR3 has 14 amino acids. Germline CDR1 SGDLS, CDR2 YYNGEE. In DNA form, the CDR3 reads TGTGCCAGCAGCGGCCCCAACAGGCTCGACGAGCAGTACTTC. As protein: CASSGPNRLDEQYF. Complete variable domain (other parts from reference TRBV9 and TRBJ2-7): DSGVTQTPKHLITATGQRVTLRCSPRSGDLSVYWYQQSLDQGLQFLIQYYNGEERAKGNILERFSAQQFPDLHSELNLSSLELGDSALYFCASSGPNRLDEQYFGPGTRLTVT.

CDR3 in amino acids: CASSGTVSGYTF. The CDR3 DNA is TGTGCCAGCAGCGGGACAGTGAGTGGCTACACCTTC. The V call is TRBV7-2, the J call TRBJ1-2, with 7 nucleotides matching TRBD1. The length of the CDR3 is 12 residues. The germline gives CDR1 SGHTA, CDR2 FQGNSA. The V gene end was trimmed by 5 bases and the J gene end by 7 bases; junction bases not matched to a gene: 4.

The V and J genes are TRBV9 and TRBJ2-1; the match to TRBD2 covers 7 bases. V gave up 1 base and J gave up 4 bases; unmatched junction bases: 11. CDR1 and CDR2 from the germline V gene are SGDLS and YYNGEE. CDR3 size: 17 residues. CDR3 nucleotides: TGTGCCAGCAGCGTACTGGTGACAGCGGGGATATACAATGAGCAGTTCTTC. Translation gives CASSVLVTAGIYNEQFF.